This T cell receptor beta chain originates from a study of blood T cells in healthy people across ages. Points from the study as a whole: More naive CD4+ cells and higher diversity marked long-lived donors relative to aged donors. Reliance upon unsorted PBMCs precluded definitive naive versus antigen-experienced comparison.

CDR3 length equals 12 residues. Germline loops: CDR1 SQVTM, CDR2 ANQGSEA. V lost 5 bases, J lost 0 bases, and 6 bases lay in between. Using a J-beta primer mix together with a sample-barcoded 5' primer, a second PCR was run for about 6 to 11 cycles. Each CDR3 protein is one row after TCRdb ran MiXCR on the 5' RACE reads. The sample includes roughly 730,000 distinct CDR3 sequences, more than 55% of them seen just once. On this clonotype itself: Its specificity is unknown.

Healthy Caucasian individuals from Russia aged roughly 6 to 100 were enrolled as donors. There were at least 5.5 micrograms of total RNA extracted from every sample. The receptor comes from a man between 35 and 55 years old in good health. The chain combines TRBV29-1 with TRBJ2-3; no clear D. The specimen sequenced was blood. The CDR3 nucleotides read TGCAGCGTTAAACCTAGCACAGATACGCAGTATTTT. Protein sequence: CSVKPSTDTQYF.